The rows below give T cell receptor beta chains drawn from one sample of a study of graft-versus-host responses after intestinal transplantation. For these TCRs, the target antigens are not known. The method was immunoSEQ multiplex PCR; TCRdb's version includes in-frame clones alone and lacks a portion of them. The sample shows about 93,000 clones, 85% to 95% of them seen only once. This specimen consisted of unstimulated CD8+ T cells sorted from spleen or lymph node cells, obtained before intestinal transplant. The source of these receptors is a human donor who received an intestinal transplant. CDR3s include the opening cysteine and the closing phenylalanine or tryptophan. A D gene is named only where the DNA matches it firmly. Clone size appears in some rows only: once, few, many, or a class for an expanded clone.

d_gene	len	abundance	j_gene	v_gene	CDR3nt	CDR3aa
.	13	.	TRBJ2-7	TRBV7-9	TGTGCCAGCAGCCAGGATCAAACCTACGAGCAGTACTTC	CASSQDQTYEQYF
.	16	.	TRBJ2-3	TRBV27	TGTGCCAGCAGTTTTAGTAGAGGGATCGGCACAGATACGCAGTATTTT	CASSFSRGIGTDTQYF
.	15	.	TRBJ1-4	TRBV4-2	TGTGCCAGCAGCCAAGAGGGAGATACTAATGAAAAACTGTTTTTT	CASSQEGDTNEKLFF
TRBD2	15	.	TRBJ2-7	TRBV27	TGTGCCAGCAGTTCACTAGCGGGGGGCTCCTACGAGCAGTACTTC	CASSSLAGGSYEQYF
TRBD2	15	.	TRBJ2-1	TRBV2	TGTGCCAGCAGCCCCGGACTAGCGGGAGGAGATGAGCAGTTCTTC	CASSPGLAGGDEQFF
.	14	.	TRBJ1-1	TRBV19	TGTGCCAGTAGTACAGGGTTTGGGAACACTGAAGCTTTCTTT	CASSTGFGNTEAFF
.	14	.	TRBJ1-2	TRBV5-4	TGTGCCAGCAGCTTGGATCAGGGAAACTATGGCTACACCTTC	CASSLDQGNYGYTF
TRBD1	17	.	TRBJ2-3	TRBV4-2	TGTGCCAGCAGCCAACGTGGGGTCCCAGGGGGCACGGATACGCAGTATTTT	CASSQRGVPGGTDTQYF
TRBD1	16	.	TRBJ1-3	TRBV7-9	TGTGCCAGCAGCCGTCCGGGACAGGGCTCTGGAAACACCATATATTTT	CASSRPGQGSGNTIYF
TRBD2	14	once	TRBJ2-7	TRBV28	TGTGCCAGCAGTTTAATAGCGGGAGCTCCCGAGCAGTACTTC	CASSLIAGAPEQYF